The rows below give T cell receptor beta chains drawn from one sample of a study of T cell responses to AZD1222 COVID-19 vaccine. Profiling relied on immunoSEQ multiplex PCR, and the TCRdb table lists in-frame clones only, not all of them. The profile shows about 45,000 clones, around 80% of them singletons. The specimen comprised peripheral blood, sampled 28 days after the second dose of the MenACWY control vaccine. The receptors were gathered from an adult who received the MenACWY meningococcal vaccine as a control. The CDR3 runs from the conserved cysteine through the conserved F or W. Fields, in order: J gene, clone size, D gene, V gene, CDR3 DNA, CDR3 protein. The D gene is left open where the match is weak. Size is stated for part of the rows, as once, few or many counts, or as a class when the clone is expanded.

TRBJ1-2,.,.,TRBV5-1,TGCGCCAGCAGCTTGGGAGGCAGGGAAAGTGGCTACACCTTC,CASSLGGRESGYTF
TRBJ1-3,.,.,TRBV6-4,TGTGCCCGACGTCGCTCACAGAGCTCTGGAAACACCATATATTTT,CARRRSQSSGNTIYF
TRBJ1-2,.,.,TRBV28,TGTGCCAGCAGTGCCGCGGGGGGAAATGGCTACACCTTC,CASSAAGGNGYTF
TRBJ2-7,.,TRBD2,TRBV10-2,TGCGCCAGCCAACTAGCGGGGGTTTCCTACGAGCAGTACTTC,CASQLAGVSYEQYF
TRBJ2-5,.,TRBD2,TRBV27,TGTGCCAGCAGTGAGTTAGCGGGAGGACGGGAGACCCAGTACTTC,CASSELAGGRETQYF
TRBJ1-5,few,.,TRBV12-3/TRBV12-4,TGTGCCAGCAGTTTAGACAGCAGGCAGCCCCAGCATTTT,CASSLDSRQPQHF
TRBJ1-5,.,TRBD1,TRBV30,TGTGCCTGGAGTGTCGACAGGGATCAGCCCCAGCATTTT,CAWSVDRDQPQHF
TRBJ2-5,.,TRBD2,TRBV5-1,TGCGCCAGCAGCTGGGCGGGAGGGATCGAGACCCAGTACTTC,CASSWAGGIETQYF
TRBJ1-5,.,.,TRBV29-1,TGCAGCGTTGAAGATGGTCTCGGGGGCGACCAGCATTTT,CSVEDGLGGDQHF
TRBJ1-1,.,.,TRBV5-1,TGCGCCAGCAGCTTGGCCGGCAGACTTGAAGCTTTCTTT,CASSLAGRLEAFF
TRBJ1-1,.,.,TRBV2,TGTGCCAGCAGTCGGGTCCGACAGAGGCAGAACACTGAAGCTTTCTTT,CASSRVRQRQNTEAFF
TRBJ2-7,few,.,TRBV5-4,TGTGCCAGCAGCTTTTCAGGGCTTTCCTACGAGCAGTACTTC,CASSFSGLSYEQYF
TRBJ2-1,.,TRBD1,TRBV27,TGTGCCAGCAGCATAGACAGGGGTAGAGGCAATGAGCAGTTCTTC,CASSIDRGRGNEQFF
TRBJ1-2,.,.,TRBV14,TGTGCCAGCAGCTTAAATAGGAGGGGCTACACCTTC,CASSLNRRGYTF
TRBJ1-1,once,TRBD1,TRBV5-4,TGTGCCAGCAGCTTCCCGGACAGGGAAGCTTTCTTT,CASSFPDREAFF
TRBJ1-5,once,.,TRBV19,TGTGCCAGTAGTATTTGGCAAAATAGCAATCAGCCCCAGCATTTT,CASSIWQNSNQPQHF
TRBJ1-4,.,.,TRBV7-8,TGTGCCAGCAGCCTAGGCGGCCAGGGCCCAGGGAAACTGTTTTTT,CASSLGGQGPGKLFF
TRBJ1-5,.,.,TRBV30,TGTGCCTGGAGTTCAGCTACTAATCAGCCCCAGCATTTT,CAWSSATNQPQHF
TRBJ1-6,once,.,TRBV19,TGTGCCAGTAGTATCGTACTGAATTCACCCCTCCACTTT,CASSIVLNSPLHF
TRBJ1-1,.,.,TRBV7-7,TGTGCCAGCAGCTTGAACAAGAACACTGAAGCTTTCTTT,CASSLNKNTEAFF
TRBJ1-3,.,TRBD1,TRBV19,TGTGCCAGTACCCTGCGGGACAGTGGAAACACCATATATTTT,CASTLRDSGNTIYF
TRBJ1-5,.,.,TRBV5-6,TGTGCCAGCAGCCCTAGGGTCGGGAATCAGCCCCAGCATTTT,CASSPRVGNQPQHF
TRBJ1-6,once,.,TRBV5-1,TGCGCCAGCAGCCCGACCGGGGCCTCGGTTTTGAATTCACCCCTCCACTTT,CASSPTGASVLNSPLHF
TRBJ2-2,.,TRBD2,TRBV5-4,TGTGCCAGCAGCTCCTCTATAGCGGGAGGACGGGACGGGGAGCTGTTTTTT,CASSSSIAGGRDGELFF
TRBJ1-2,.,.,TRBV30,TGTGTAACCTGGGGGCAGGGTGCTGGCTACACCTTC,CVTWGQGAGYTF
TRBJ2-4,.,.,TRBV28,TGTGCCAGCAGTTTGGGTCAAAACATTCAGTACTTC,CASSLGQNIQYF
TRBJ1-6,few,.,TRBV12-5,TGTGCTAGTGGTTTGGAGGATAATTCACCCCTCCACTTT,CASGLEDNSPLHF
TRBJ2-3,.,TRBD2,TRBV6-5,TGTGCCAGCAGTTCCAATAGCGGGACGGGAGGAAATACGCAGTATTTT,CASSSNSGTGGNTQYF
TRBJ2-1,few,.,TRBV20-1,TGCAGTGCAAATTTGGTAGAGCAGTTCTTC,CSANLVEQFF
TRBJ1-1,.,.,TRBV5-6,TGTGCCAGCAGCTTGAGAAGGGTTTTGGGCACTGAAGCTTTCTTT,CASSLRRVLGTEAFF
TRBJ1-5,.,TRBD1,TRBV27,TGTGCCAGCAGTTTATCTGCGACAGGGTACAATCAGCCCCAGCATTTT,CASSLSATGYNQPQHF
TRBJ1-2,.,.,TRBV29-1,TGCAGCGTTGAAGCACTCGGGGAAACTAACTATGGCTACACCTTC,CSVEALGETNYGYTF
TRBJ1-2,few,.,TRBV5-4,TGTGCCAGCAGCTTGCTGGGTGGGGGGCCCAGGGGCTACACCTTC,CASSLLGGGPRGYTF
TRBJ2-3,few,.,TRBV24-1,TGTGCCACCAGTGATCCCAGGGCAGCAGATACGCAGTATTTT,CATSDPRAADTQYF
TRBJ1-5,.,TRBD1,TRBV7-2,TGTGCCAGCAGCTTATCAGGGGGAGGCAATCAGCCCCAGCATTTT,CASSLSGGGNQPQHF
TRBJ1-3,.,.,TRBV18,TGTGCCAGCTCACCGACACGCTCTGGAAACACCATATATTTT,CASSPTRSGNTIYF
TRBJ2-7,.,.,TRBV27,TGTGCCAGCAGTTCCCAAGGGGCGATCTCCTACGAGCAGTACTTC,CASSSQGAISYEQYF
TRBJ2-1,.,TRBD2,TRBV7-2,TGTGCCAGCAGCTTACAGGGGACTAGCGGGGGCCTCGGCTTAGCGCAGTTCTTC,CASSLQGTSGGLGLAQFF
TRBJ2-2,.,.,TRBV29-1,TGCAGCGTTGAAACGGGGACCGGGGAGCTGTTTTTT,CSVETGTGELFF
TRBJ1-1,once,.,TRBV3-1/TRBV3-2,TGTGCCAGCAGCCAAGAAGGACGGCAGCTGAACACTGAAGCTTTCTTT,CASSQEGRQLNTEAFF
TRBJ1-2,.,TRBD1,TRBV9,TGTGCCAGCAGCGAGGGGACCCGGCCGAGACAGGGGGCTGACGGCTACACCTTC,CASSEGTRPRQGADGYTF
TRBJ1-5,.,.,TRBV6-1,TGTGCCAGCAGTGAAGCCGGTGGAGGCAATCAGCCCCAGCATTTT,CASSEAGGGNQPQHF
TRBJ1-2,.,.,TRBV28,TGTGCCAGCAGTTTTTCCTCCCCGGGCGGTAACTATGGCTACACCTTC,CASSFSSPGGNYGYTF
TRBJ2-2,few,.,TRBV6-2/TRBV6-3,TGTGCCAGCAGTCCCTCGGGACTGGTCAACACCGGGGAGCTGTTTTTT,CASSPSGLVNTGELFF
TRBJ2-5,.,TRBD2,TRBV6-2/TRBV6-3,TGTGCCAGCAGTTACGGACAACTAGCGGGTCTAGGAGAGACCCAGTACTTC,CASSYGQLAGLGETQYF
TRBJ1-1,once,.,TRBV2,TGTGCCAGCAGTGACCCGGGGGGCGCGTGGACTGAAGCTTTCTTT,CASSDPGGAWTEAFF
TRBJ2-1,.,.,TRBV28,TGTGCCAGCAGTCCACAGGGAGTCGTAAATGAGCAGTTCTTC,CASSPQGVVNEQFF
TRBJ1-1,many,TRBD1,TRBV5-1,TGCGCCAGCAGCCCCGGACAGGGCTTGACTGAAGCTTTCTTT,CASSPGQGLTEAFF
TRBJ2-7,.,.,TRBV12-3/TRBV12-4,TGTGCCAGCAGAGGGGGAGGCGGGACTCTGTACTTC,CASRGGGGTLYF
TRBJ2-1,.,TRBD1,TRBV28,TGTGCCAGCAGTTTAGGGACAGGGAAGAATGAGCAGTTCTTC,CASSLGTGKNEQFF
TRBJ1-1,.,TRBD1,TRBV2,TGTGCCAGCAGTGAAGTAGGGACAGGGGTAGGAACTGAAGCTTTCTTT,CASSEVGTGVGTEAFF
TRBJ2-2,.,.,TRBV28,TGTGCCAGCAGTGTTAAGATGTGGGAGCTGTTTTTT,CASSVKMWELFF
TRBJ2-3,.,.,TRBV4-1,TGCGCCAGCAGCCAAGGGGTTTGGAGCGTAAGCACAGATACGCAGTATTTT,CASSQGVWSVSTDTQYF
TRBJ1-1,.,.,TRBV9,TGTGCCAGCAGCGTCCATGGGACGGAGAACACTGAAGCTTTCTTT,CASSVHGTENTEAFF
TRBJ2-2,.,TRBD2,TRBV29-1,TGCAGCGTTGAGCGGGGGTACACCGGGGAGCTGTTTTTT,CSVERGYTGELFF